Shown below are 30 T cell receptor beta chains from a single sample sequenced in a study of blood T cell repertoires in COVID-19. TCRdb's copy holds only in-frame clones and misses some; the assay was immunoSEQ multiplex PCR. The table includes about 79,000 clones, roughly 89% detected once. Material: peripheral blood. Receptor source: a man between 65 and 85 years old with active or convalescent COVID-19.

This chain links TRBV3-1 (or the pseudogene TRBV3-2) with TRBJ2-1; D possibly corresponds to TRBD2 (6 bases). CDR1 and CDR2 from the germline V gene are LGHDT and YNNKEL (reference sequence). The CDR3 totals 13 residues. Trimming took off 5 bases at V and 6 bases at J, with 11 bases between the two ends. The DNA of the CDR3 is TGTGCCAGCAGCGCTCGACTAGTCAATGAGCAGTTCTTC. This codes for CASSARLVNEQFF.

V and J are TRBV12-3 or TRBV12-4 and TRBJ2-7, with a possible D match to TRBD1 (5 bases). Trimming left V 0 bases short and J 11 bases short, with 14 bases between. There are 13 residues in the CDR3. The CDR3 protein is CASSLATGSYEYF. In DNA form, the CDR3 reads TGTGCCAGCAGTTTAGCTACAGGCTCCTATGAGTACTTC.

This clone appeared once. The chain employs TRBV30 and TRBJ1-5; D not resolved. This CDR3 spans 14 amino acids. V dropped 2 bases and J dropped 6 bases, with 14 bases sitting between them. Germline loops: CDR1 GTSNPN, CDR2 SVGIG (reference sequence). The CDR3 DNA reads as TGTGCCTGGAGTCGCTTGGCGGGAGGTCAGCCCCAGCATTTT. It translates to CAWSRLAGGQPQHF.

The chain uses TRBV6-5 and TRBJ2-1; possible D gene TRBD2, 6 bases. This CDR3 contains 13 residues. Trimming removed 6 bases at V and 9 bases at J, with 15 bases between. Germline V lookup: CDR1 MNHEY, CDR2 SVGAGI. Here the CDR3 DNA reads TGTGCCAGCAGGGGGGGATCCTCCATTGAGCAGTTCTTC. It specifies CASRGGSSIEQFF.

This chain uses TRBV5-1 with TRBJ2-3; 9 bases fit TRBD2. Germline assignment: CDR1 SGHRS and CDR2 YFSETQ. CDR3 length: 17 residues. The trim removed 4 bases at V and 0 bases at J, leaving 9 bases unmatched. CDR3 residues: CASSLTLTSGSTDTQYF. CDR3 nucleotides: TGCGCCAGCAGCCTGACCCTTACTAGCGGGAGCACAGATACGCAGTATTTT. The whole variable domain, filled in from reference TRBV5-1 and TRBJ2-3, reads KAGVTQTPRYLIKTRGQQVTLSCSPISGHRSVSWYQQTPGQGLQFLFEYFSETQRNKGNFPGRFSGRQFSNSRSEMNVSTLELGDSALYLCASSLTLTSGSTDTQYFGPGTRLTVL.

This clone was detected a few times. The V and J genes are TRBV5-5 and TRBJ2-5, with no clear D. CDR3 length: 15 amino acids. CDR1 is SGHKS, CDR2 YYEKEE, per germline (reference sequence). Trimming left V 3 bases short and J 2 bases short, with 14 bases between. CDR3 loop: CASSSQVALQETQYF. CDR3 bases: TGTGCCAGCAGCTCTCAGGTCGCCCTTCAAGAGACCCAGTACTTC.

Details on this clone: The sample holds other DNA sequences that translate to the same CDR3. The CDR3 nucleotides are TGTGCCAGCAGCGTAGGGCTAGCGGGAGGGGGGCAAGAGACCCAGTACTTC. Translating it yields CASSVGLAGGGQETQYF. The V and J genes are TRBV9 and TRBJ2-5; 12 bases fit TRBD2. This CDR3 has 17 residues. The ends lost 0 bases at V and 2 bases at J; junction bases unmatched: 5. The germline V gene has CDR1 SGDLS and CDR2 YYNGEE.

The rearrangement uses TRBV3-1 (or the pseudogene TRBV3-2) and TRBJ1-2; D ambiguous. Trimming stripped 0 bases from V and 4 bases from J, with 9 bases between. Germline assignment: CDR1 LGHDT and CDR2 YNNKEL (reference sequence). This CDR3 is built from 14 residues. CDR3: CASSQDAGVYGYTF. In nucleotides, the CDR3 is TGTGCCAGCAGCCAAGATGCCGGAGTCTATGGCTACACCTTC.

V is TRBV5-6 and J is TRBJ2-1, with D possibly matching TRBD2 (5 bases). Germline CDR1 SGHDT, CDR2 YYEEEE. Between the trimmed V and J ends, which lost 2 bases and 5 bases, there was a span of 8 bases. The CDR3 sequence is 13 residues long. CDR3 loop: CASSFGVHNEQFF. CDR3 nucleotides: TGTGCCAGCAGCTTCGGGGTCCACAATGAGCAGTTCTTC.

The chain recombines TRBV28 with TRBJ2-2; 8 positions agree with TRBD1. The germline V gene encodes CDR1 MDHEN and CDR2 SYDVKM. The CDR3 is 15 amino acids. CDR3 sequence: CAGSGAGGAPGELFF. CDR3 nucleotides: TGTGCAGGATCGGGGGCAGGGGGCGCCCCCGGGGAGCTGTTTTTT.

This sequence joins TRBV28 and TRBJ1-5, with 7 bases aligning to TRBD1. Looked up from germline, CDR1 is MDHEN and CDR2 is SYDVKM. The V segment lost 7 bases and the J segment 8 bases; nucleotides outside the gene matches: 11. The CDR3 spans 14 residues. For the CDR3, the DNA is TGTGCCAGCAACCCGGGACAGTCGACGAAGCCCCAGCATTTT. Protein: CASNPGQSTKPQHF.

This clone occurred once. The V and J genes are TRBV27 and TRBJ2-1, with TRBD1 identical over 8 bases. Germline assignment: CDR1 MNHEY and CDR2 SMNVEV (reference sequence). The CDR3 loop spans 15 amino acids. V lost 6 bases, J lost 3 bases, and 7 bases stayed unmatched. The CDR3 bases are TGTGCCAGCAGGACTGGACAGGGCGACTACAATGAGCAGTTCTTC. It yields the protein CASRTGQGDYNEQFF.

The CDR3 reads CASSQESLAGPPLSIQYF. DNA for the CDR3: TGCGCCAGCAGCCAAGAATCCCTAGCGGGACCCCCCCTGAGCATTCAGTACTTC. The chain has TRBV4-3 and TRBJ2-4, with 9 nucleotides matching TRBD2. The CDR3 has 18 amino acids. V shed 0 bases and J 9 bases; nucleotides not matched to a gene: 15. In germline, CDR1 is LGHNA, CDR2 YSLEER.

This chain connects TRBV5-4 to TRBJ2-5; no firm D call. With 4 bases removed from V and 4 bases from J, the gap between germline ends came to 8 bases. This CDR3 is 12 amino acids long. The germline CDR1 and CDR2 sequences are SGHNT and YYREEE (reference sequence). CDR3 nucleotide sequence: TGTGCCAGCAGCCCCTCCGGAGAGACCCAGTACTTC. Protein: CASSPSGETQYF.

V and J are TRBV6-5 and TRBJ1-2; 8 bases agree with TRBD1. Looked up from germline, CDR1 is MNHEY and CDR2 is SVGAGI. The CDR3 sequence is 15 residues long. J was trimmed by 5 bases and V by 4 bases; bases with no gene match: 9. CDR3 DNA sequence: TGTGCCAGCAGTTCACAGACAGGGGTCATGTATGGCTACACCTTC. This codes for CASSSQTGVMYGYTF.

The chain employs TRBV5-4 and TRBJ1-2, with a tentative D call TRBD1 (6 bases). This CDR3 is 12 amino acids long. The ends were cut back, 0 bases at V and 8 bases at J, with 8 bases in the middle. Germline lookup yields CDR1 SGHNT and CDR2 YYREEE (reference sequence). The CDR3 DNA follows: TGTGCCAGCAGCTTGGGGACAGTGGGCTACACCTTC. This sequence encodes CASSLGTVGYTF.

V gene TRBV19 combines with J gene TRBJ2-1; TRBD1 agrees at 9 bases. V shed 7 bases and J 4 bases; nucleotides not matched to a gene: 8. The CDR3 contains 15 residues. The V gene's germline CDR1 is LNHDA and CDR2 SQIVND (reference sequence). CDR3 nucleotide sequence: TGTGCCAGTAAGACACAGGGGGCCCTTTACAATGAGCAGTTCTTC. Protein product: CASKTQGALYNEQFF.

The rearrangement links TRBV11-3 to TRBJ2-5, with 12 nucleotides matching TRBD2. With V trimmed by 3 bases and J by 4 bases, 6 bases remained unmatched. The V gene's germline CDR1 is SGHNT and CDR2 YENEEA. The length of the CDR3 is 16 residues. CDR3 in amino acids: CASSLTSGRSGETQYF. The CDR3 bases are TGTGCCAGCAGCTTGACTAGCGGGAGATCAGGAGAGACCCAGTACTTC.

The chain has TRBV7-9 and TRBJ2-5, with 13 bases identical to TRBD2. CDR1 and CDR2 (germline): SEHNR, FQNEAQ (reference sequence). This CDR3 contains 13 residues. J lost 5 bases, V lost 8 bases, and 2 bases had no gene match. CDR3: CASGLAGVETQYF. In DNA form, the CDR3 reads TGTGCCAGCGGACTAGCGGGAGTTGAGACCCAGTACTTC.

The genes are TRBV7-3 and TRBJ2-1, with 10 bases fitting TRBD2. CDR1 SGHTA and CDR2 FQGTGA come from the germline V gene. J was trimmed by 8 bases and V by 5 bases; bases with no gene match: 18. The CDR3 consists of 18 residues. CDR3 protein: CASSRRVLAGFVQDEQFF. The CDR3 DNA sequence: TGTGCCAGCAGCCGGAGGGTACTAGCGGGATTTGTTCAGGATGAGCAGTTCTTC.

CDR3: CASSRTGYEQYF. CDR3 bases: TGTGCCAGCAGCCGGACAGGTTACGAGCAGTACTTC. The chain links TRBV5-6 to TRBJ2-7; 7 bases are shared with TRBD1. Germline V gene sequence: CDR1 SGHDT, CDR2 YYEEEE. The CDR3 runs 12 residues. V lost 4 bases to trimming and J lost 4 bases; unmatched junction nucleotides: 2.

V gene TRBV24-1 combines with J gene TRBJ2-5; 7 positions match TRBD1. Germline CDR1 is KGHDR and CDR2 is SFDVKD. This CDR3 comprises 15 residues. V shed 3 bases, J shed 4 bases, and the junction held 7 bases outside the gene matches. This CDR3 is CATSDGPQGVETQYF. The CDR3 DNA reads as TGTGCCACCAGTGATGGGCCCCAGGGGGTAGAGACCCAGTACTTC.

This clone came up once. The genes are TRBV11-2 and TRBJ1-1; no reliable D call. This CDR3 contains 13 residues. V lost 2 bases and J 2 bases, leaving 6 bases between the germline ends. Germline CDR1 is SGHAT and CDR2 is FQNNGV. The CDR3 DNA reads TGTGCCAGCAGCTTAAGAGAAAACACTGAAGCTTTCTTT. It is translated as CASSLRENTEAFF.

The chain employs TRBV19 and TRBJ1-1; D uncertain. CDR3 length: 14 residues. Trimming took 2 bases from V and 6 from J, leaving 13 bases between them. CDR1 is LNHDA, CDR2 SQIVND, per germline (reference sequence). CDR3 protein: CASSIIIGIPEAFF. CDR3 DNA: TGTGCCAGTAGTATAATTATCGGGATCCCTGAAGCTTTCTTT.

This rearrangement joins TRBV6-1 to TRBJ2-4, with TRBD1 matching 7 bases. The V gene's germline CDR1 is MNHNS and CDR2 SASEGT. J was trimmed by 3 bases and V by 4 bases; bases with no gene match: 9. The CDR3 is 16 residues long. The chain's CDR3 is CASSVGQQGSKNIQYF. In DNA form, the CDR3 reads TGTGCCAGCAGTGTGGGACAGCAGGGGAGCAAAAACATTCAGTACTTC.

CDR3: CASSQIQGFGETQYF. CDR3 nucleotides: TGTGCCAGCAGCCAAATACAGGGTTTTGGGGAGACCCAGTACTTC. The rearrangement links TRBV14 to TRBJ2-5; a weak D match, TRBD1 (6 bases). V was clipped by 2 bases and J by 5 bases, with 15 bases between them. Looked up from germline, CDR1 is SGHDN and CDR2 is FVKESK. The CDR3 is 15 amino acids.

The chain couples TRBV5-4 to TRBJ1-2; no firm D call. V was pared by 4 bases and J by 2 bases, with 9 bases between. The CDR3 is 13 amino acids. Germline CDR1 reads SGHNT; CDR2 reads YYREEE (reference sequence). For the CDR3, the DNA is TGTGCCAGCAGCATGCCGGGGAACTATGGCTACACCTTC. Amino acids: CASSMPGNYGYTF.

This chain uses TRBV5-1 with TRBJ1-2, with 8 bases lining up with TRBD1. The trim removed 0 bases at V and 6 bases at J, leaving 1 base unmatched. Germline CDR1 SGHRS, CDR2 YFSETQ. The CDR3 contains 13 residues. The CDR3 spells CASSLVTGDGYTF. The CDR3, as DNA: TGCGCCAGCAGCTTGGTGACAGGGGATGGCTACACCTTC.

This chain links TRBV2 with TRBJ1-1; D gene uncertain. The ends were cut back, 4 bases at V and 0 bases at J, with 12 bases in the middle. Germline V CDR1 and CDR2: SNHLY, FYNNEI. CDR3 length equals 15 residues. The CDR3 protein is CASSVTRHLNTEAFF. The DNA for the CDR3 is TGTGCCAGCAGTGTAACACGACACTTGAACACTGAAGCTTTCTTT.

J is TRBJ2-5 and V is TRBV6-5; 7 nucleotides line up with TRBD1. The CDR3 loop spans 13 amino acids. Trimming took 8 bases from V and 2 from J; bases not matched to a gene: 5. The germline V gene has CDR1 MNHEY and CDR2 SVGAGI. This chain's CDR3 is CASSGDRQETQYF. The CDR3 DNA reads TGTGCCAGCTCAGGGGACAGACAAGAGACCCAGTACTTC.